Presented here are 6 T cell receptor beta chains from one specimen sequenced in a study of somatic mutations in cytotoxic T cells in rheumatoid arthritis. Assay: immunoSEQ multiplex PCR; the TCRdb copy retains only in-frame clones and omits some. The table records some 23,000 clones, roughly 80% of them present only once. The sequenced sample consisted of CD8+ T cells sorted from blood. Receptors were obtained from an adult with rheumatoid arthritis.

This rearrangement joins TRBV5-4 to TRBJ1-1; TRBD1 might be the D (6 bases). Trimming stripped 0 bases from V and 4 bases from J, with 7 bases between. CDR3 length: 13 residues. From germline, CDR1 is SGHNT and CDR2 YYREEE (reference sequence). DNA of the CDR3: TGTGCCAGCAGCTTGGAGGGGGTCACTGAAGCTTTCTTT. As protein: CASSLEGVTEAFF.

This chain joins TRBV6-1 and TRBJ1-1, with 7 bases aligning to TRBD1. Per the germline V gene, CDR1 is MNHNS and CDR2 is SASEGT. The V segment lost 6 bases and the J segment 8 bases; nucleotides outside the gene matches: 9. This CDR3 region has 13 residues. The CDR3 is CASRQTGRKEAFF. The CDR3, as DNA: TGTGCCAGCAGACAGACAGGGCGAAAGGAAGCTTTCTTT.

CDR3 nucleotides: TGTGCCAGTAGTATAGGCCTTCTTGGTGGCACCGGGGAGCTGTTTTTT. It encodes CASSIGLLGGTGELFF. This chain uses TRBV19 with TRBJ2-2; D is ambiguous. Trimming left V 1 base short and J 4 bases short, with 13 bases between. CDR3 length equals 16 residues. CDR1 is LNHDA and CDR2 is SQIVND in the germline V gene (reference sequence).

The V gene is TRBV6-5, the J gene TRBJ2-1; 9 positions agree with TRBD2. Germline loops: CDR1 MNHEY, CDR2 SVGAGI. The CDR3 length is 14 residues. V dropped 2 bases and J dropped 13; count of bases not matched to a gene: 9. CDR3 sequence (DNA): TGTGCCAGCAGTTACCTTGGAGTAGCGGGGGATCAGTTCTTC. Translation: CASSYLGVAGDQFF.

V and J are TRBV6-1 and TRBJ2-7; TRBD2 matches 10 bases. This CDR3 contains 14 residues. The V gene's germline CDR1 is MNHNS and CDR2 SASEGT. CDR3 nucleotide sequence: TGTGCTAGCGGGGGGATACCGTTCCCCTACGAGCAGTACTTC. Amino acid sequence: CASGGIPFPYEQYF.

This chain uses TRBV11-2 with TRBJ2-3, with a weak D call TRBD2 (7 bases). V dropped 6 bases and J dropped 2 bases, with 18 bases sitting between them. CDR1 and CDR2 (germline): SGHAT, FQNNGV. This CDR3 comprises 16 residues. The CDR3 reads CASRSWGRGLTDTQYF. CDR3 sequence (DNA): TGTGCCAGCAGGTCCTGGGGGCGGGGGCTCACAGATACGCAGTATTTT.